Listed below are T cell receptor beta chains from one sample, sequenced in a study of OX40 agonist ivuxolimab in advanced cancers. Assay used: immunoSEQ multiplex PCR; TCRdb lists only in-frame clones, some missing. The sample gives 12,000 or so clones, approximately 76% of which show up once; about 26% is in the top ten. The sequencing used CD4+ or CD8+ T cells sorted from blood, collected in a trial of the OX40 agonist ivuxolimab. The receptor set was obtained from an adult with an advanced solid tumor such as melanoma, head and neck, liver or kidney cancer. The CDR3 runs from the conserved cysteine through the conserved F or W. A D gene is named only where the DNA matches it firmly.

d_gene	v_gene	j_gene	CDR3aa
TRBD2	TRBV7-9	TRBJ2-5	CASGGRREAPRETQYF
.	TRBV27	TRBJ2-7	CASSGAYEQYF
.	TRBV5-6	TRBJ1-2	CASSLLYGYTF
TRBD1	TRBV27	TRBJ1-1	CASSTGAGTEAFF
.	TRBV19	TRBJ2-2	CASSPRVFGGELFF
.	TRBV7-5	TRBJ2-1	CVRSFGREGLEQFF
.	TRBV27	TRBJ2-7	CASSLGLDYEQYF
.	TRBV27	TRBJ2-7	CASSLTGWYEQYF
TRBD2	TRBV4-3	TRBJ2-1	CASSQELAGGPQFF
.	TRBV4-1	TRBJ2-5	CASSQVVGRQETQYF
.	TRBV7-9	TRBJ2-1	CASSLNRASYNEQFF
.	TRBV7-9	TRBJ2-5	CASSLVVQETQYF
.	TRBV18	TRBJ1-6	CASSPPSNSPLHF
.	TRBV6-1	TRBJ1-1	CASSEVLTEVGWDTEAFF
.	TRBV6-6	TRBJ2-1	CASSAAVSSYNEQFF
TRBD1	TRBV6-5	TRBJ2-3	CASSYVGQGGPDTQYF
.	TRBV9	TRBJ2-3	CASSTWTDTQYF
TRBD1	TRBV7-9	TRBJ1-1	CASSLGRTGDTEAFF
TRBD2	TRBV5-6	TRBJ2-1	CASSLTSSGYNEQFF
.	TRBV6-5	TRBJ2-7	CASSYGGEQYF